These 32 T cell receptor beta chains originate from one sample sequenced in a study of CD8+ T cells in alopecia areata (dated by TCRdb to the late 2010s). The protocol used for the library was the immunoSEQ multiplex PCR assay. For TCR sequencing, RNA was extracted from every sample and reverse transcribed into cDNA to serve as template. Not all clones reach the TCRdb copy of this immuneACCESS table, which keeps in-frame sequences only. Checked studies attribute under half of the gap to unresolved V genes and leave the rest unexplained. This sample has some 51,000 clones in its table, and 95% to 97% of those were observed once. The leading ten clones occupy 20% to 30% of the sample. Explained via the paper, the time point label denotes: baseline before oral tofacitinib. The starting material was CD8+ T cells sorted from blood, obtained at week 0. The receptors shown here come from a human donor with alopecia areata.

The genes are TRBV7-2 and TRBJ2-7; 8 positions match TRBD2. The CDR3 extends over 15 amino acids. Germline trimming cut 2 bases from V and 4 bases from J; bases unmatched to any gene: 7. Germline loops: CDR1 SGHTA, CDR2 FQGNSA. The CDR3 DNA reads as TGTGCCAGCAGCTTATCACGGGGGGGCCCGTACGAGCAGTACTTC. This encodes CASSLSRGGPYEQYF.

The chain combines TRBV7-6 with TRBJ2-5; possibly TRBD1 or TRBD2 for D (5 bases each). The CDR3 is 15 amino acids. Germline V CDR1 and CDR2: SGHVS, FNYEAQ. With 6 bases removed from V and 3 bases from J, the gap between germline ends came to 17 bases. CDR3 amino acids: CASRATRQREETQYF. For the CDR3, the DNA is TGTGCCAGCAGAGCAACTAGACAGCGAGAAGAGACCCAGTACTTC.

The chain employs TRBV5-5 and TRBJ1-2; the D is unclear. Trimming cost V 7 bases and J 7 bases, with 23 bases left between them. The germline V gene encodes CDR1 SGHKS and CDR2 YYEKEE (reference sequence). This CDR3 is built from 15 residues. The CDR3 protein is CASALQVGFSGGYTF. DNA of the CDR3: TGTGCCAGCGCTCTTCAGGTGGGGTTTTCAGGTGGCTACACCTTC.

The rearrangement links TRBV18 to TRBJ2-4; TRBD2 matches at 8 bases. Looked up from germline, CDR1 is KGHSH and CDR2 is LQKENI. Trimming took 6 bases from V and 8 from J; bases not matched to a gene: 9. This CDR3 region has 14 residues. CDR3 region: CASSAGGAGDIQYF. The CDR3 DNA reads as TGTGCCAGCTCCGCCGGGGGGGCCGGGGACATTCAGTACTTC.

This chain links TRBV4-1 with TRBJ2-2; D is uncertain. CDR3 length: 16 amino acids. With 1 base removed from V and 2 bases from J, the gap between germline ends came to 11 bases. Germline CDR1 is MGHRA and CDR2 is YSYEKL. The CDR3 bases are TGCGCCAGCAGCCAAGTAGGCAGCGTTAACACCGGGGAGCTGTTTTTT. Encoded protein: CASSQVGSVNTGELFF.

With respect to this clone: Other nucleotide sequences in the sample specify the same CDR3. This chain links TRBV7-9 with TRBJ2-5, with D perhaps TRBD2 (5 bases). The CDR3 loop spans 15 amino acids. V gave up 0 bases and J gave up 5 bases, with 13 bases separating them. Germline V gene data show CDR1 as SEHNR and CDR2 as FQNEAQ (reference sequence). CDR3 protein: CASSLADASQETQYF. DNA of the CDR3: TGTGCCAGCAGCTTAGCAGATGCTAGCCAGGAGACCCAGTACTTC.

The rearrangement uses TRBV5-1 and TRBJ2-1; D not resolved. Between the trimmed V and J ends, which lost 1 base and 0 bases, there was a span of 14 bases. Germline-derived CDR1 and CDR2 are SGHRS and YFSETQ. CDR3 size: 17 residues. CDR3 DNA: TGCGCCAGCAGCTTGCCTGCCCAGCTGAGCTCCTACAATGAGCAGTTCTTC. It yields the protein CASSLPAQLSSYNEQFF.

V usage is TRBV7-9 and J usage is TRBJ2-7; tentatively, D is TRBD1 or TRBD2 (5 bases each). Germline-derived CDR1 and CDR2 are SEHNR and FQNEAQ (reference sequence). CDR3 length equals 14 residues. V shed 5 bases and J shed 4 bases, with 15 bases lying between them. In nucleotides, the CDR3 is TGTGCCAGCAGCCTAGGTGGGACCTCGTACGAGCAGTACTTC. This translates into CASSLGGTSYEQYF.

This clone was seen once. V is TRBV7-2 and J is TRBJ2-6; 8 nucleotides line up with TRBD1. V shed 5 bases and J 0 bases; nucleotides not matched to a gene: 9. CDR1 and CDR2 from the germline V gene are SGHTA and FQGNSA. This CDR3 has 18 residues. The CDR3 is CASSAKTGEYSGANVLTF. As DNA, the CDR3 is TGTGCCAGCAGCGCGAAGACAGGGGAATACTCTGGGGCCAACGTCCTGACTTTC.

V and J are TRBV5-1 and TRBJ2-4; 7 bases are shared with TRBD1. CDR1 is SGHRS, CDR2 YFSETQ, per germline. V lost 2 bases, J lost 0 bases, and 5 bases stayed unmatched. This CDR3 comprises 16 residues. CDR3 residues: CASSLGDRLAKNIQYF. The CDR3, as DNA: TGCGCCAGCAGCTTAGGGGACAGATTAGCCAAAAACATTCAGTACTTC.

This chain connects TRBV27 to TRBJ2-5, with TRBD1 matching over 7 bases. The CDR3 loop spans 14 amino acids. The V and J ends lost 0 bases and 5 bases, in that order; junction bases with no gene match: 3. The germline V gene has CDR1 MNHEY and CDR2 SMNVEV (reference sequence). The CDR3 protein is CASSLSGGSETQYF. CDR3 DNA: TGTGCCAGCAGTTTATCAGGGGGCTCGGAGACCCAGTACTTC.

This clone showed up just once. The chain carries TRBV29-1 and TRBJ2-2, with D unclear. Germline CDR1 reads SQVTM; CDR2 reads ANQGSEA. The CDR3 sequence is 12 residues long. V was clipped by 6 bases and J by 4 bases, with 9 bases between them. As DNA, the CDR3 is TGCAGCGTCGACTCGGGCACCGGGGAGCTGTTTTTT. Amino acids: CSVDSGTGELFF.

This rearrangement joins TRBV13 to TRBJ1-3; D is perhaps TRBD1 (5 bases). CDR3 length: 15 residues. Germline CDR1 and CDR2: PRHDT and FYEKMQ (reference sequence). Trimming took off 4 bases at V and 0 bases at J, with 10 bases between the two ends. Here the CDR3 DNA reads TGTGCCAGCAGCTCACAGGAGAGCTCTGGAAACACCATATATTTT. The encoded protein is CASSSQESSGNTIYF.

The rearrangement joins TRBV7-2 to TRBJ2-1; perhaps TRBD2 as D (6 bases). The CDR3 has 16 residues. V lost 7 bases and J 1 base, leaving 17 bases between the germline ends. Germline assignment: CDR1 SGHTA and CDR2 FQGNSA. The CDR3 loop is CASTSPGLFSYNEQFF. DNA of the CDR3: TGTGCCAGCACCTCACCGGGACTTTTTTCCTACAATGAGCAGTTCTTC.

The V gene is TRBV19, the J gene TRBJ1-2, with 7 bases that match TRBD1. Per the germline V gene, CDR1 is LNHDA and CDR2 is SQIVND (reference sequence). The CDR3 is made up of 15 amino acids. V lost 4 bases to trimming and J lost 4 bases; unmatched junction nucleotides: 9. CDR3 sequence: CASSTLSTGSYGYTF. The CDR3 DNA reads TGTGCCAGTAGTACCCTTTCGACAGGGAGCTATGGCTACACCTTC.

This clone appeared a single time. The genes are TRBV19 and TRBJ2-1; D gene ambiguous. Trimming left V 6 bases short and J 6 bases short, with 18 bases between. The germline gives CDR1 LNHDA, CDR2 SQIVND (reference sequence). The CDR3 extends over 15 amino acids. CDR3 nucleotides: TGTGCCAGTAGGTTGACATTGGTTACTTCCAATGAGCAGTTCTTC. It codes for CASRLTLVTSNEQFF. The whole variable domain, remainder taken from reference TRBV19 and TRBJ2-1, is DGGITQSPKYLFRKEGQNVTLSCEQNLNHDAMYWYRQDPGQGLRLIYYSQIVNDFQKGDIAEGYSVSREKKESFPLTVTSAQKNPTAFYLCASRLTLVTSNEQFFGPGTRLTVL.

The rearrangement links TRBV7-6 to TRBJ2-7; D remains ambiguous. Looked up from germline, CDR1 is SGHVS and CDR2 is FNYEAQ. This CDR3 contains 14 residues. The ends were cut back, 3 bases at V and 7 bases at J, with 16 bases in the middle. CDR3: CASSFNEDFREQYF. The CDR3 DNA follows: TGTGCCAGCAGCTTTAACGAAGACTTCAGAGAGCAGTACTTC.

This chain joins TRBV2 and TRBJ2-1; 9 bases fit TRBD2. The J segment lost 9 bases and the V segment lost 1 base, leaving 16 bases of the junction unmatched. Germline V lookup: CDR1 SNHLY, CDR2 FYNNEI. There are 18 residues in the CDR3. CDR3 bases: TGTGCCAGCAGTGAAGAGGTTGGCGGGGGGGTAAGGTTCGGTGAGCAGTTCTTC. Amino acids: CASSEEVGGGVRFGEQFF.

V and J are TRBV14 and TRBJ2-1; perhaps TRBD2 as D (5 bases). Looked up from germline, CDR1 is SGHDN and CDR2 is FVKESK. The CDR3 is 18 amino acids. V gave up 2 bases and J gave up 8 bases, with 25 bases separating them. The CDR3 DNA sequence: TGTGCCAGCAGCCAAAACCCGATGGCAGGAGGACTTTGGGATGAGCAGTTCTTC. It codes for CASSQNPMAGGLWDEQFF.

The chain couples TRBV30 to TRBJ1-1; a weak D match, TRBD1 (6 bases). CDR3 length equals 14 residues. V was clipped by 5 bases and J by 2 bases, with 15 bases between them. Germline-derived CDR1 and CDR2 are GTSNPN and SVGIG (reference sequence). DNA of the CDR3: TGTGCCTGGGCGGCAGGGGACTTCAACACTGAAGCTTTCTTT. Its protein is CAWAAGDFNTEAFF.

This chain connects TRBV7-3 to TRBJ2-1, with TRBD2 matching over 8 bases. V shed 5 bases and J 7 bases; nucleotides not matched to a gene: 16. CDR1 is SGHTA and CDR2 is FQGTGA in the germline V gene. The CDR3 totals 17 residues. The CDR3 DNA sequence: TGTGCCAGCAGCCAAACCAACTTAGGGACTAGGGTAAATGAGCAGTTCTTC. Translation gives CASSQTNLGTRVNEQFF.

J is TRBJ2-7 and V is TRBV20-1, with a weak D call TRBD1 (5 bases). Trimming removed 3 bases from V and 8 bases from J, with 11 bases in between. There are 11 residues in the CDR3. Germline V gives CDR1 DFQATT, CDR2 SNEGSKA (reference sequence). CDR3 residues: CSASAGAKQYF. CDR3 coding DNA: TGCAGTGCTAGTGCTGGGGCTAAGCAGTACTTC.

This clone occurred once. The chain is built from TRBV4-1 and TRBJ1-3, with a possible D match to TRBD1 (5 bases). The length of the CDR3 is 18 residues. Germline V gene lookup returns CDR1 MGHRA and CDR2 YSYEKL. Trimming removed 0 bases at V and 0 bases at J, with 15 bases between. CDR3: CASSQDRGDHRSGNTIYF. Written as DNA, the CDR3 is TGCGCCAGCAGCCAAGATAGGGGAGACCACCGCTCTGGAAACACCATATATTTT.

The rearrangement links TRBV15 to TRBJ2-5, with 10 bases matching TRBD2. Germline V gene sequence: CDR1 LNHNV, CDR2 YYDKDF (reference sequence). The CDR3 sequence is 19 residues long. The junction had 18 bases not matched to a gene; V was cut back by 3 bases and J by 5 bases. The CDR3 region has the DNA TGTGCCACCAGCAGCGGCGGGGAGCGCGGACTAGCGGTCAGGGAGACCCAGTACTTC. This sequence encodes CATSSGGERGLAVRETQYF.

The V gene is TRBV7-9, the J gene TRBJ1-1, with 8 nucleotides matching TRBD1. V was clipped by 1 base and J by 8 bases; unmatched bases: 6. Germline-derived CDR1 and CDR2 are SEHNR and FQNEAQ (reference sequence). CDR3 length: 14 amino acids. CDR3 bases: TGTGCCAGCAGCTTAGTGCAGGGGGCATCCGAAGCTTTCTTT. It yields the protein CASSLVQGASEAFF.

The chain links TRBV27 to TRBJ2-7; D might be TRBD1 (5 bases). Trimming cost V 6 bases and J 10 bases, with 16 bases left between them. CDR1 and CDR2 from the germline V gene are MNHEY and SMNVEV (reference sequence). This CDR3 has 12 residues. The CDR3 is CASSHGQIVQYF. The DNA of the CDR3 is TGTGCCAGCAGCCACGGACAAATCGTTCAGTACTTC.

The rearrangement joins TRBV6-1 to TRBJ2-5; 8 bases agree with TRBD1. The CDR3 sequence is 16 residues long. The junction had 11 bases not matched to a gene; V was cut back by 3 bases and J by 5 bases. Germline V gives CDR1 MNHNS, CDR2 SASEGT. CDR3 sequence reads: CASSERWTGPWETQYF. The CDR3 DNA follows: TGTGCCAGCAGTGAGCGATGGACAGGGCCCTGGGAGACCCAGTACTTC.

The chain uses TRBV19 and TRBJ1-6; 10 bases align to TRBD1. J gave up 10 bases and V 4 bases, and 7 bases lay outside the gene matches. This CDR3 contains 15 residues. CDR1 and CDR2 from the germline V gene are LNHDA and SQIVND (reference sequence). The CDR3 DNA reads as TGTGCCAGTAGTACCTCGACAGGGGGCGAATCACCCCTCCACTTT. It codes for CASSTSTGGESPLHF.

In this sample, this clone turned up once. This sequence joins TRBV6-1 and TRBJ2-3; D might be TRBD1 (5 bases). The CDR3 contains 16 residues. Germline V gene lookup returns CDR1 MNHNS and CDR2 SASEGT. Trimming took 0 bases from V and 5 from J, leaving 15 bases between them. The CDR3 nucleotides are TGTGCCAGCAGTGAAGCGCGTGGCAGGGTTATAGATACGCAGTATTTT. Residues: CASSEARGRVIDTQYF.

This clone has only one observation. The rearrangement uses TRBV7-9 and TRBJ2-5; weak D call: TRBD1 (6 bases). Looked up from germline, CDR1 is SEHNR and CDR2 is FQNEAQ (reference sequence). The CDR3 totals 16 residues. V gave up 5 bases and J gave up 6 bases, with 22 bases separating them. The CDR3 loop is CASSVEGIRGGKTQYF. DNA of the CDR3: TGTGCCAGCAGCGTAGAGGGGATTAGAGGGGGAAAGACCCAGTACTTC.

This clone was recorded only once. This chain uses TRBV5-4 with TRBJ2-1; 10 nucleotides align to TRBD2. The V gene end was trimmed by 5 bases and the J gene end by 1 base; junction bases not matched to a gene: 3. The CDR3 totals 15 residues. The V gene's germline CDR1 is SGHNT and CDR2 YYREEE (reference sequence). The CDR3 here is CASRVAGGSYNEQFF. The CDR3 nucleotides are TGTGCCAGCAGAGTAGCGGGGGGTTCCTACAATGAGCAGTTCTTC.

The V and J genes are TRBV29-1 and TRBJ1-1; TRBD1 is a possible D gene (5 bases). V gave up 0 bases and J gave up 8 bases, with 16 bases separating them. CDR1 SQVTM and CDR2 ANQGSEA come from the germline V gene. CDR3 length: 14 residues. DNA for the CDR3: TGCAGCGTTGAAGATGGGGCAGGGTGGTTCGAAGCTTTCTTT. Translating gives CSVEDGAGWFEAFF.